The sequence of this T cell receptor beta chain was determined in a study of blood T cell repertoires in COVID-19. On the study more broadly: COVID-19 samples, acute and convalescent, were from the United States, Italy and Spain. In each case, the material was cDNA or gDNA derived from T cells, B-cell-depleted T cells, or PBMCs.

Methods used by the authors: Researchers report that nucleated cell counts were estimated from reference gene primer amplification. Profiling relied on immunoSEQ multiplex PCR, and the TCRdb table lists in-frame clones only, not all of them. The V and J calls and clone size come from that table; D and trimming were worked out from the DNA. The sample gives 80,000 to 100,000 clones, about 74% of which show up once; over 3.5% is in the top ten. Looked up from germline, CDR1 is LGHDT and CDR2 is YNNKEL (reference sequence). The CDR3 is 13 amino acids. Trimming cost V 3 bases and J 3 bases, with 6 bases left between them. The sample holds a few counts of this clone. Patients of the Seattle cohort, enrolled during active infection, were followed longitudinally.

Sequenced input: peripheral blood. The chain links TRBV3-1 (or the pseudogene TRBV3-2) to TRBJ1-3; D remains unclear. The TCR comes from a man between 65 and 79 years old with COVID-19, enrolled during active disease. CDR3 protein: CASSQALGNTIYF. For the CDR3, the DNA is TGTGCCAGCAGCCAGGCCCTTGGAAACACCATATATTTT.